The 12 T cell receptor beta chains presented below share a single source sample, sequenced in a study of OX40 agonist ivuxolimab in advanced cancers. The library relied on the immunoSEQ multiplex PCR assay. Drawn from immuneACCESS, this table holds only the in-frame rearrangements with V and J called that TCRdb kept. Clones are partly lost; checked studies trace under half to an unresolved V gene and leave the rest unexplained. The sample records about 64,000 clones, around 84% of which are singletons. About 2.5% of the sample is held by the ten biggest clonotypes. The source was CD4+ or CD8+ T cells sorted from blood, collected in a trial of the OX40 agonist ivuxolimab. The receptor set was obtained from an adult with an advanced solid tumor such as melanoma, head and neck, liver or kidney cancer.

This chain links TRBV14 with TRBJ2-7, with 10 bases aligning to TRBD1. The V and J ends lost 11 bases and 6 bases, in that order; junction bases with no gene match: 13. The CDR3 length is 14 residues. Germline CDR1 is SGHDN and CDR2 is FVKESK. CDR3 sequence (DNA): TGTGCCTCCCGTTTGGGACAGGGGATTGGCGAGCAGTACTTC. Encoded protein: CASRLGQGIGEQYF.

This chain joins TRBV6-7 and TRBJ1-1; maybe TRBD1 (5 bases). TRBV6-7 is assigned to the ORF class and has an uncertain function. The ends were cut back, 3 bases at V and 5 bases at J, with 10 bases in the middle. This CDR3 has 13 amino acids. CDR3 residues: CASSYNEGTEAFF. DNA for the CDR3: TGTGCCAGCAGTTATAACGAGGGGACTGAAGCTTTCTTT.

The chain couples TRBV5-4 to TRBJ2-3, with D possibly TRBD2 on 6 matching bases. V was pared by 1 base and J by 4 bases, with 7 bases between. The CDR3 contains 13 residues. Germline V gene lookup returns CDR1 SGHNT and CDR2 YYREEE (reference sequence). The CDR3 coding sequence is TGTGCCAGCAGCTTGTTAGCGGCAGATACGCAGTATTTT. Translating it yields CASSLLAADTQYF.

The chain has TRBV10-3 and TRBJ1-2; D unclear. V lost 10 bases to trimming and J lost 4 bases, with 13 bases between them. The germline V gene has CDR1 ENHRY and CDR2 SYGVKD. CDR3 length: 12 residues. The CDR3 DNA sequence: TGTGCCACCCAAGGCGACATCTATGGCTACACCTTC. Protein: CATQGDIYGYTF.

This clone occurred once. The chain is built from TRBV11-3 and TRBJ2-1; 13 positions match TRBD2. Germline lookup yields CDR1 SGHNT and CDR2 YENEEA. There are 16 residues in the CDR3. V trimming: 3 bases; J trimming: 6 bases; junction bases outside the gene matches: 5. The DNA for the CDR3 is TGTGCCAGCAGCTTCGAACTAGCGGGGGGGCGCAATGAGCAGTTCTTC. Translation: CASSFELAGGRNEQFF.

This chain's CDR3 is CASSRQPQETQYF. CDR3 in DNA: TGCGCCAGCAGCCGCCAACCGCAAGAGACCCAGTACTTC. This sequence joins TRBV5-1 and TRBJ2-5; D ambiguous. This CDR3 has 13 residues. Germline loops: CDR1 SGHRS, CDR2 YFSETQ. The ends were cut back, 4 bases at V and 2 bases at J, with 9 bases in the middle.

The count of this clone is one. An end of the junction differs from the germline gene, which may be a read error. This chain links TRBV7-2 with TRBJ1-5; D remains unclear. Looked up from germline, CDR1 is SGHTA and CDR2 is FQGNSA. This CDR3 spans 12 amino acids. CDR3 protein: CVSSLVNQPQHF. CDR3 bases: TGTGTCAGCAGCTTAGTCAATCAGCCCCAGCATTTT.

The rearrangement joins TRBV5-1 to TRBJ2-1; D remains unclear. V was trimmed by 0 bases and J by 1 base, leaving 8 bases between them. Germline values: CDR1 SGHRS, CDR2 YFSETQ. This CDR3 is 15 amino acids long. The CDR3 here is CASSLGVGSYNEQFF. The DNA of the CDR3 is TGCGCCAGCAGCTTGGGGGTGGGTTCCTACAATGAGCAGTTCTTC.

The sample holds one count of this clone. This chain links TRBV21-1 with TRBJ2-5. TRBV21-1 is a documented pseudogene. This CDR3 is built from 15 residues. The CDR3 reads CASSLGGRLQETQYF. The DNA of the CDR3 is TGTGCCAGCAGCCTAGGCGGACGGCTACAAGAGACCCAGTACTTC.

This chain connects TRBV5-4 to TRBJ1-2; D unresolved. The CDR3 totals 13 residues. V was shortened by 2 bases and J by 4 bases, with 9 bases between the two germline ends. Germline CDR1 reads SGHNT; CDR2 reads YYREEE (reference sequence). The CDR3 region is CASSFDEVYGYTF. The CDR3, as DNA: TGTGCCAGCAGCTTCGACGAAGTCTATGGCTACACCTTC. The full variable domain, in which reference TRBV5-4 and TRBJ1-2 provide the parts outside the CDR3, is ETGVTQSPTHLIKTRGQQVTLRCSSQSGHNTVSWYQQALGQGPQFIFQYYREEENGRGNFPPRFSGLQFPNYSSELNVNALELDDSALYLCASSFDEVYGYTFGSGTRLTVV.

The gene calls are TRBV4-3 and TRBJ2-5; 10 nucleotides line up with TRBD2. The J segment lost 4 bases and the V segment lost 0 bases, leaving 5 bases of the junction unmatched. The CDR3 contains 16 residues. The germline gives CDR1 LGHNA, CDR2 YSLEER. CDR3 coding DNA: TGCGCCAGCAGCCAAGAACCAGCGGGGGGGCCAGAGACCCAGTACTTC. Protein sequence: CASSQEPAGGPETQYF.

The chain combines TRBV5-5 with TRBJ2-7; D call uncertain. Trimming shortened V by 5 bases and J by 0 bases, and 12 bases separated the two germline ends. The CDR3 length is 14 residues. The V gene's germline CDR1 is SGHKS and CDR2 YYEKEE (reference sequence). The CDR3 here is CASSWSAISYEQYF. The CDR3 region has the DNA TGTGCCAGCAGTTGGTCAGCCATCTCCTACGAGCAGTACTTC. The full variable domain, with the rest looked up from reference TRBV5-5 and TRBJ2-7, is DAGVTQSPTHLIKTRGQQVTLRCSPISGHKSVSWYQQVLGQGPQFIFQYYEKEERGRGNFPDRFSARQFPNYSSELNVNALLLGDSALYLCASSWSAISYEQYFGPGTRLTVT.